Shown below are 26 T cell receptor beta chains from a single sample sequenced in a study of a mutant IDH1 vaccine in newly diagnosed glioma. Time point specified: week 5, during vaccination. Doses of 300 ug of mutant IDH1 20-mer peptide were given with topical imiquimod. Using immunoSEQ multiplex PCR, the repertoire was profiled, and TCRdb retains in-frame clones only, with some absent. Of 45,000 to 55,000 clones listed, 78% were seen once; the top ten hold 1.8%. The antigens these receptors bind are not known. Sequences were derived from PBMCs, sampled from a glioma patient whose treatment included an IDH1 peptide vaccine. All receptors come from a woman aged 40-49 years with glioma.

The chain employs TRBV21-1 and TRBJ2-7; TRBD1 is the table's D call and was not checked against the DNA. TRBV21-1 is flagged as a pseudogene. This CDR3 region has 14 residues. This CDR3 reads CASSIMAGNYEQYF. The CDR3 bases are TGTGCCAGCAGCATAATGGCAGGGAACTACGAGCAGTACTTC.

The chain is built from TRBV29-1 and TRBJ2-3, with unresolved D. The CDR3 covers 12 residues. The V and J ends lost 2 bases and 0 bases respectively, with 3 bases between them. CDR1 is SQVTM and CDR2 is ANQGSEA in the germline V gene. CDR3 amino acids: CSVEFSTDTQYF. For the CDR3, the DNA is TGCAGCGTTGAATTCAGCACAGATACGCAGTATTTT.

The V and J genes are TRBV7-2 and TRBJ2-1; 10 bases are a match to TRBD2. Germline CDR1 SGHTA, CDR2 FQGNSA. V gave up 3 bases and J gave up 3 bases; unmatched junction bases: 2. The CDR3 totals 15 residues. CDR3 sequence: CASSLSGGVYNEQFF. As DNA, the CDR3 is TGTGCCAGCAGCTTGAGCGGGGGGGTCTACAATGAGCAGTTCTTC.

This chain joins TRBV4-1 and TRBJ2-1; TRBD2 matches at 9 bases. The V segment lost 0 bases and the J segment 9 bases; nucleotides outside the gene matches: 12. Germline V gene lookup returns CDR1 MGHRA and CDR2 YSYEKL. The CDR3 is 17 residues long. CDR3 nucleotide sequence: TGCGCCAGCAGCCAAGACGTCGGCGGGGGGGCCTCCAGTGAGCAGTTCTTC. It is translated as CASSQDVGGGASSEQFF.

V and J are TRBV5-1 and TRBJ1-6; 9 nucleotides match TRBD1. Per the germline V gene, CDR1 is SGHRS and CDR2 is YFSETQ. The length of the CDR3 is 15 residues. Trimming cost V 2 bases and J 8 bases; bases outside gene matches: 5. The DNA for the CDR3 is TGCGCCAGCAGCTTTTCGACAGGGGGTGATTCACCCCTCCACTTT. It codes for CASSFSTGGDSPLHF.

The rearrangement uses TRBV2 and TRBJ2-6; D gene unclear. The CDR3 is made up of 14 amino acids. The germline V and J ends were trimmed by 4 bases and 2 bases, with 6 bases remaining between them. Germline V lookup: CDR1 SNHLY, CDR2 FYNNEI. This CDR3 reads CASSGVTGANVLTF. CDR3 in DNA: TGTGCCAGCAGTGGCGTTACTGGGGCCAACGTCCTGACTTTC.

The chain is built from TRBV7-9 and TRBJ1-2, with a possible D match to TRBD1 (5 bases). V was cut by 4 bases and J by 8 bases, with 11 bases left in between. Germline CDR1 SEHNR, CDR2 FQNEAQ (reference sequence). The CDR3 consists of 12 residues. The CDR3 loop reads CASSSDIGGYTF. The CDR3 nucleotides read TGTGCCAGCAGCTCGGACATTGGAGGCTACACCTTC.

The genes are TRBV7-2 and TRBJ2-7, with 8 bases that match TRBD2. This CDR3 region has 15 residues. V shed 3 bases, J shed 5 bases, and the junction held 9 bases outside the gene matches. Germline V gene data show CDR1 as SGHTA and CDR2 as FQGNSA. The CDR3 DNA sequence: TGTGCCAGCAGCTTTAAGGGACTAGGTCTCCACGAGCAGTACTTC. Its protein is CASSFKGLGLHEQYF.

This rearrangement joins TRBV7-2 to TRBJ1-5, with D possibly TRBD1 on 5 matching bases. The germline V and J ends were trimmed by 2 bases and 11 bases, with 25 bases remaining between them. The CDR3 contains 17 residues. Germline V CDR1 and CDR2: SGHTA, FQGNSA. The CDR3, as DNA: TGTGCCAGCAGCTTACCCCCCCCGGAGGACAACCTTCTAGCCCAGCATTTT. This codes for CASSLPPPEDNLLAQHF.

The chain recombines TRBV6-1 with TRBJ2-3, with TRBD2 identical over 12 bases. Trimming took 2 bases from V and 7 from J; bases not matched to a gene: 10. Germline CDR1 and CDR2: MNHNS and SASEGT. This CDR3 is 17 amino acids long. CDR3 DNA: TGTGCCAGCAGTGAATCCGGGACTAGCGGGCGGAGGAATACGCAGTATTTT. Its protein is CASSESGTSGRRNTQYF.

The chain employs TRBV19 and TRBJ1-2; 7 bases are a match to TRBD1. Germline V gives CDR1 LNHDA, CDR2 SQIVND (reference sequence). Trimming at V came to 3 bases and at J to 2 bases, leaving 12 bases not matched to a gene. The CDR3 covers 17 residues. The CDR3 spells CASSIPGQRARNYGYTF. The CDR3 DNA follows: TGTGCCAGTAGTATTCCGGGACAGAGGGCCCGAAACTATGGCTACACCTTC.

This clone has only one observation. J is TRBJ2-1 and V is TRBV5-1; TRBD1 is a possible D gene (6 bases). Germline V gene data show CDR1 as SGHRS and CDR2 as YFSETQ. V was trimmed by 2 bases and J by 5 bases, leaving 14 bases between them. The CDR3 is 15 residues long. As DNA, the CDR3 is TGCGCCAGCAGCTTCTGGCAAGGGGGTAACAATGAGCAGTTCTTC. Translation: CASSFWQGGNNEQFF.

This sequence joins TRBV25-1 and TRBJ2-7, with D uncertain. In germline, CDR1 is MGHDK, CDR2 SYGVNS. V was pared by 2 bases and J by 5 bases, with 13 bases between. The length of the CDR3 is 14 residues. CDR3 sequence reads: CASSERPLSDEQYF. Written as DNA, the CDR3 is TGTGCCAGCAGTGAACGCCCCCTTTCAGACGAGCAGTACTTC.

The chain employs TRBV28 and TRBJ2-7; perhaps TRBD2 as D (6 bases). Trimming pared 3 bases from V and 0 bases from J, leaving 15 bases between. The CDR3 has 16 amino acids. In germline, CDR1 is MDHEN, CDR2 SYDVKM. CDR3 sequence reads: CASSFLFGGNSYEQYF. The DNA of the CDR3 is TGTGCCAGCAGTTTCCTTTTTGGGGGGAACTCCTACGAGCAGTACTTC.

The CDR3 sequence is CASNRGGEKLFF. The DNA for the CDR3 is TGTGCCAGTAACAGGGGGGGGGAAAAACTGTTTTTT. The genes are TRBV19 and TRBJ1-4; 8 nucleotides match TRBD1. Trimming cost V 7 bases and J 8 bases; bases outside gene matches: 3. This CDR3 spans 12 amino acids. Per the germline V gene, CDR1 is LNHDA and CDR2 is SQIVND (reference sequence).

This clone was counted once. V is TRBV7-2 and J is TRBJ1-1; 7 bases match TRBD1. The J segment lost 5 bases and the V segment lost 1 base, leaving 10 bases of the junction unmatched. From germline, CDR1 is SGHTA and CDR2 FQGNSA. The CDR3 loop spans 16 amino acids. Written as DNA, the CDR3 is TGTGCCAGCAGCTTAGGGGTGCAGGGGGGATTTACTGAAGCTTTCTTT. This sequence encodes CASSLGVQGGFTEAFF.

This clone was seen only once. This chain uses TRBV18 with TRBJ1-1, with 10 bases fitting TRBD1. V shed 6 bases, J shed 5 bases, and the junction held 6 bases outside the gene matches. The CDR3 runs to 14 residues. The germline CDR1 and CDR2 sequences are KGHSH and LQKENI. CDR3 coding DNA: TGTGCCAGCTCCCGGGGGACAGGGGTGACTGAAGCTTTCTTT. It codes for CASSRGTGVTEAFF.

The rearrangement uses TRBV30 and TRBJ2-5; D is unclear. Germline loops: CDR1 GTSNPN, CDR2 SVGIG (reference sequence). The CDR3 length is 12 residues. The V end lost 0 bases, the J end lost 7 bases, and 9 bases lay between the germline ends. This CDR3 is CAWSVPGGTQYF. CDR3 sequence (DNA): TGTGCCTGGAGTGTACCTGGTGGGACCCAGTACTTC.

This clone has only a few counts. V is TRBV7-2 and J is TRBJ1-1; D possibly corresponds to TRBD1 (5 bases). Looked up from germline, CDR1 is SGHTA and CDR2 is FQGNSA. This CDR3 is 13 amino acids long. Trimming removed 5 bases at V and 7 bases at J, with 14 bases between. CDR3 sequence (DNA): TGTGCCAGCAGCGGAGGAAGGGGCGGTGAAGCTTTCTTT. As protein: CASSGGRGGEAFF.

This clone was observed a handful of times. The J gene is TRBJ2-1, the V gene TRBV9; tentatively, D is TRBD1 (6 bases). CDR1 is SGDLS, CDR2 YYNGEE, per germline. The CDR3 totals 13 residues. V was shortened by 3 bases and J by 8 bases, with 12 bases between the two germline ends. Written as DNA, the CDR3 is TGTGCCAGCAGCGCCAGGGGTAGGGATGAGCAGTTCTTC. Translating gives CASSARGRDEQFF.

This clone was counted a single time. The J gene is TRBJ2-7, the V gene TRBV6-6, with D maybe TRBD1 (5 bases). V lost 5 bases and J 2 bases, leaving 7 bases between the germline ends. The CDR3 extends over 12 amino acids. Looked up from germline, CDR1 is MNHNY and CDR2 is SVGAGI (reference sequence). Here the CDR3 DNA reads TGTGCCAGCAGTCAGACAGCCTACGAGCAGTACTTC. It encodes CASSQTAYEQYF.

The sample holds one count of this clone. V gene TRBV30 combines with J gene TRBJ2-1; TRBD2 agrees at 11 bases. The V gene end was trimmed by 2 bases and the J gene end by 13 bases; junction bases not matched to a gene: 4. Germline values: CDR1 GTSNPN, CDR2 SVGIG (reference sequence). This CDR3 region has 12 residues. In DNA form, the CDR3 reads TGTGCCTGGAGTATACTAGCGGGGGTACAGTTCTTC. Translating it yields CAWSILAGVQFF.

The chain joins TRBV11-2 to TRBJ1-6; weak D call: TRBD1 (5 bases). The CDR3 consists of 18 residues. Between the trimmed V and J ends, which lost 5 bases and 0 bases, there was a span of 17 bases. Germline V gene sequence: CDR1 SGHAT, CDR2 FQNNGV. CDR3 amino acids: CASSITAGVGSYNSPLHF. In nucleotides, the CDR3 is TGTGCCAGCAGCATAACCGCGGGGGTGGGCTCCTATAATTCACCCCTCCACTTT.

The V and J genes are TRBV11-3 and TRBJ2-6; 9 nucleotides align to TRBD1. This CDR3 region has 18 residues. The V segment lost 3 bases and the J segment 0 bases; nucleotides outside the gene matches: 6. Looked up from germline, CDR1 is SGHNT and CDR2 is YENEEA. DNA for the CDR3: TGTGCCAGCAGCTTTGGGACAGGGTCATACTCTGGGGCCAACGTCCTGACTTTC. Translating gives CASSFGTGSYSGANVLTF.

The chain combines TRBV6-5 with TRBJ2-3, with D possibly called TRBD1 or TRBD2 (6 bases each). Germline values: CDR1 MNHEY, CDR2 SVGAGI. CDR3 length: 13 amino acids. V shed 7 bases and J shed 6 bases, with 14 bases lying between them. The CDR3 DNA sequence: TGTGCCAGCAACCCGGGGGCGAGGGATACGCAGTATTTT. Protein product: CASNPGARDTQYF.

The rearrangement links TRBV15 to TRBJ1-3, with 8 nucleotides matching TRBD1. The germline V gene encodes CDR1 LNHNV and CDR2 YYDKDF (reference sequence). Germline trimming cut 8 bases from V and 0 bases from J; bases unmatched to any gene: 3. The CDR3 runs to 14 residues. The CDR3 loop reads CATAGGSSGNTIYF. The CDR3 DNA sequence: TGTGCCACCGCAGGGGGCAGCTCTGGAAACACCATATATTTT.